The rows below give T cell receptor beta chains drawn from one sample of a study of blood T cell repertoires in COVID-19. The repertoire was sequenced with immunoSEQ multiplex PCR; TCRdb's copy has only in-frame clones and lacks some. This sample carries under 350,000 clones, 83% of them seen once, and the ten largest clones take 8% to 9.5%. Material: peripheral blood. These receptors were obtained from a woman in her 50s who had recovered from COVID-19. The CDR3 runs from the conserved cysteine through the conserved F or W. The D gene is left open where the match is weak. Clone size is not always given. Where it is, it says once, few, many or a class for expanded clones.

CDR3 protein: CASSAWTGASGNTIYF; CDR3 DNA: TGTGCCAGTAGTGCCTGGACAGGTGCCTCTGGAAACACCATATATTTT; CDR3 length: 16; J gene: TRBJ1-3; clone size: .; D gene: TRBD1; V gene: TRBV19
CDR3 protein: CASSSQGRQMDTQYF; CDR3 DNA: TGTGCCAGCAGTTCACAGGGTAGGCAGATGGATACGCAGTATTTT; CDR3 length: 15; J gene: TRBJ2-3; clone size: .; D gene: .; V gene: TRBV27
CDR3 protein: CASSIGGYEQYF; CDR3 DNA: TGTGCCAGTAGTATAGGAGGCTACGAGCAGTACTTC; CDR3 length: 12; J gene: TRBJ2-7; clone size: few; D gene: .; V gene: TRBV19
CDR3 protein: CASSPIIAGARNEQFF; CDR3 DNA: TGTGCCAGCAGTCCCATAATAGCGGGAGCTCGCAATGAGCAGTTCTTC; CDR3 length: 16; J gene: TRBJ2-1; clone size: .; D gene: TRBD2; V gene: TRBV28
CDR3 protein: CASRRGQGAYNEQFF; CDR3 DNA: TGTGCCAGCAGGAGGGGACAGGGGGCCTACAATGAGCAGTTCTTC; CDR3 length: 15; J gene: TRBJ2-1; clone size: .; D gene: TRBD1; V gene: TRBV27
CDR3 protein: CASSLSAGQEEGYGYTF; CDR3 DNA: TGTGCCAGCAGCTTATCGGCTGGACAGGAGGAAGGATATGGCTACACCTTC; CDR3 length: 17; J gene: TRBJ1-2; clone size: once; D gene: TRBD1; V gene: TRBV7-9
CDR3 protein: CASSPPRGRSTDTQYF; CDR3 DNA: TGTGCCAGCTCACCCCCCCGAGGGCGTAGCACAGATACGCAGTATTTT; CDR3 length: 16; J gene: TRBJ2-3; clone size: .; D gene: .; V gene: TRBV18
CDR3 protein: CASSWSARGTEAFF; CDR3 DNA: TGTGCCAGCAGTTGGTCGGCCCGGGGCACTGAAGCTTTCTTT; CDR3 length: 14; J gene: TRBJ1-1; clone size: once; D gene: .; V gene: TRBV27
CDR3 protein: CASSPQGATNEKLFF; CDR3 DNA: TGTGCCAGCAGTCCCCAGGGGGCGACTAATGAAAAACTGTTTTTT; CDR3 length: 15; J gene: TRBJ1-4; clone size: .; D gene: TRBD1; V gene: TRBV27
CDR3 protein: CATSDPSTGSNQPQHF; CDR3 DNA: TGTGCCACCAGTGATCCGTCGACGGGAAGCAATCAGCCCCAGCATTTT; CDR3 length: 16; J gene: TRBJ1-5; clone size: .; D gene: .; V gene: TRBV24-1
CDR3 protein: CASSSDLSNQPQHF; CDR3 DNA: TGTGCCAGCAGTTCGGACTTGAGCAATCAGCCCCAGCATTTT; CDR3 length: 14; J gene: TRBJ1-5; clone size: .; D gene: .; V gene: TRBV28
CDR3 protein: CASTTWAASGGYEQYF; CDR3 DNA: TGTGCCAGCACCACTTGGGCGGCTAGCGGGGGCTACGAGCAGTACTTC; CDR3 length: 16; J gene: TRBJ2-7; clone size: .; D gene: TRBD2; V gene: TRBV5-8
CDR3 protein: CASSLDSGASYEQYF; CDR3 DNA: TGTGCCAGCAGCTTGGATTCCGGAGCCTCCTACGAGCAGTACTTC; CDR3 length: 15; J gene: TRBJ2-7; clone size: .; D gene: .; V gene: TRBV5-4
CDR3 protein: CASSLQGTGQPQHF; CDR3 DNA: TGTGCCAGCAGCTTACAGGGAACGGGTCAGCCCCAGCATTTT; CDR3 length: 14; J gene: TRBJ1-5; clone size: few; D gene: .; V gene: TRBV2
CDR3 protein: CASSRFAGGLTDTQYF; CDR3 DNA: TGTGCCAGTAGTCGCTTCGCCGGGGGGCTCACAGATACGCAGTATTTT; CDR3 length: 16; J gene: TRBJ2-3; clone size: .; D gene: .; V gene: TRBV19
CDR3 protein: CASSPLAGGNEQFF; CDR3 DNA: TGTGCCAGCAGCCCCCTAGCGGGGGGGAATGAGCAGTTCTTC; CDR3 length: 14; J gene: TRBJ2-1; clone size: once; D gene: TRBD2; V gene: TRBV7-2
CDR3 protein: CASSPDRGPGNTIYF; CDR3 DNA: TGTGCCAGCAGTCCCGACAGGGGGCCTGGAAACACCATATATTTT; CDR3 length: 15; J gene: TRBJ1-3; clone size: .; D gene: TRBD1; V gene: TRBV2
CDR3 protein: CAISGQDRGTDTQYF; CDR3 DNA: TGTGCCATCAGTGGCCAGGACAGGGGCACAGATACGCAGTATTTT; CDR3 length: 15; J gene: TRBJ2-3; clone size: .; D gene: TRBD1; V gene: TRBV10-3
CDR3 protein: CASSRTGRPYEQYF; CDR3 DNA: TGTGCCAGCAGTCGAACGGGGAGGCCCTACGAGCAGTACTTC; CDR3 length: 14; J gene: TRBJ2-7; clone size: .; D gene: .; V gene: TRBV7-8
CDR3 protein: CASSSWTSGKGETQYF; CDR3 DNA: TGTGCCAGCAGTTCATGGACTAGCGGGAAAGGAGAGACCCAGTACTTC; CDR3 length: 16; J gene: TRBJ2-5; clone size: .; D gene: TRBD2; V gene: TRBV27
CDR3 protein: CASTRGRGNTEAFF; CDR3 DNA: TGTGCCAGCACCCGGGGCAGGGGGAACACTGAAGCTTTCTTT; CDR3 length: 14; J gene: TRBJ1-1; clone size: .; D gene: .; V gene: TRBV7-2
CDR3 protein: CASSRADRSYGYTF; CDR3 DNA: TGCGCCAGCAGCCGGGCGGACAGATCCTATGGCTACACCTTC; CDR3 length: 14; J gene: TRBJ1-2; clone size: .; D gene: .; V gene: TRBV4-3
CDR3 protein: CASTWDTSSNQPQHF; CDR3 DNA: TGTGCCAGCACCTGGGACACCTCTAGCAATCAGCCCCAGCATTTT; CDR3 length: 15; J gene: TRBJ1-5; clone size: few; D gene: .; V gene: TRBV2
CDR3 protein: CASSLVAGEYNEQFF; CDR3 DNA: TGTGCCAGCAGCTTAGTAGCGGGGGAATACAATGAGCAGTTCTTC; CDR3 length: 15; J gene: TRBJ2-1; clone size: .; D gene: TRBD2; V gene: TRBV7-9
CDR3 protein: CASRGTDSYEQYF; CDR3 DNA: TGTGCCAGCAGGGGGACAGACTCCTACGAGCAGTACTTC; CDR3 length: 13; J gene: TRBJ2-7; clone size: .; D gene: TRBD1; V gene: TRBV12-3/TRBV12-4
CDR3 protein: CASSQRDTFGEKLFF; CDR3 DNA: TGTGCCAGCAGCCAGAGGGACACCTTTGGTGAAAAACTGTTTTTT; CDR3 length: 15; J gene: TRBJ1-4; clone size: .; D gene: .; V gene: TRBV7-2
CDR3 protein: CSPIGGGGYTF; CDR3 DNA: TGCAGTCCCATCGGGGGGGGCGGCTACACCTTC; CDR3 length: 11; J gene: TRBJ1-2; clone size: .; D gene: .; V gene: TRBV20-1
CDR3 protein: CASSVGLAGGGQETQYF; CDR3 DNA: TGTGCCAGCAGCGTAGGGCTAGCGGGGGGAGGACAAGAGACCCAGTACTTC; CDR3 length: 17; J gene: TRBJ2-5; clone size: .; D gene: TRBD2; V gene: TRBV9
CDR3 protein: CASSPPAGGTEAFF; CDR3 DNA: TGTGCCAGCTCACCACCGGCGGGGGGCACTGAAGCTTTCTTT; CDR3 length: 14; J gene: TRBJ1-1; clone size: .; D gene: .; V gene: TRBV18
CDR3 protein: CASGERPGMGDTQYF; CDR3 DNA: TGTGCCAGCGGGGAAAGACCGGGGATGGGAGATACGCAGTATTTT; CDR3 length: 15; J gene: TRBJ2-3; clone size: .; D gene: .; V gene: TRBV6-5
CDR3 protein: CAWRGLAGRETQYF; CDR3 DNA: TGTGCCTGGAGGGGACTAGCGGGACGAGAGACCCAGTACTTC; CDR3 length: 14; J gene: TRBJ2-5; clone size: .; D gene: TRBD2; V gene: TRBV30
CDR3 protein: CASSLFGGGNYGYTF; CDR3 DNA: TGTGCCAGCAGCTTATTTGGCGGGGGGAACTATGGCTACACCTTC; CDR3 length: 15; J gene: TRBJ1-2; clone size: few; D gene: .; V gene: TRBV7-2
CDR3 protein: CASSSQGGRGTQYF; CDR3 DNA: TGTGCCAGCAGCTCACAGGGGGGACGTGGGACCCAGTACTTC; CDR3 length: 14; J gene: TRBJ2-5; clone size: .; D gene: TRBD1; V gene: TRBV5-6
CDR3 protein: CASSQDLGELMNTEAFF; CDR3 DNA: TGTGCCAGCAGCCAAGATCTCGGGGAACTAATGAACACTGAAGCTTTCTTT; CDR3 length: 17; J gene: TRBJ1-1; clone size: .; D gene: .; V gene: TRBV14
CDR3 protein: CASSLFSVQGPRDQPQHF; CDR3 DNA: TGTGCCAGCAGTTTATTTTCTGTACAGGGGCCCCGGGACCAGCCCCAGCATTTT; CDR3 length: 18; J gene: TRBJ1-5; clone size: .; D gene: TRBD1; V gene: TRBV27
CDR3 protein: CASSSWTQYF; CDR3 DNA: TGTGCCAGCAGCTCTTGGACCCAGTACTTC; CDR3 length: 10; J gene: TRBJ2-5; clone size: .; D gene: .; V gene: TRBV7-9
CDR3 protein: CASSRNRASGARDTQYF; CDR3 DNA: TGTGCCAGCAGCCGAAACAGGGCTAGCGGGGCCCGGGATACGCAGTATTTT; CDR3 length: 17; J gene: TRBJ2-3; clone size: .; D gene: TRBD2; V gene: TRBV7-9
CDR3 protein: CASSTKNTGVDQPQHF; CDR3 DNA: TGTGCCAGTAGTACGAAGAATACAGGGGTCGATCAGCCCCAGCATTTT; CDR3 length: 16; J gene: TRBJ1-5; clone size: .; D gene: TRBD1; V gene: TRBV19
CDR3 protein: CASTSGAFNQPQHF; CDR3 DNA: TGTGCCAGCACTTCGGGAGCGTTCAATCAGCCCCAGCATTTT; CDR3 length: 14; J gene: TRBJ1-5; clone size: .; D gene: .; V gene: TRBV2
CDR3 protein: CASSQDLSKNIQYF; CDR3 DNA: TGTGCCAGCAGCCAAGATCTATCCAAAAACATTCAGTACTTC; CDR3 length: 14; J gene: TRBJ2-4; clone size: .; D gene: .; V gene: TRBV3-1/TRBV3-2
CDR3 protein: CASSSGQGGGYTF; CDR3 DNA: TGTGCCAGCAGTTCGGGACAGGGAGGGGGCTACACCTTC; CDR3 length: 13; J gene: TRBJ1-2; clone size: .; D gene: TRBD1; V gene: TRBV28
CDR3 protein: CASSPPNLAGGGEQFF; CDR3 DNA: TGTGCCAGCTCACCACCAAACTTAGCGGGAGGAGGAGAGCAGTTCTTC; CDR3 length: 16; J gene: TRBJ2-1; clone size: .; D gene: TRBD2; V gene: TRBV18
CDR3 protein: CASITGGSNQPQHF; CDR3 DNA: TGTGCCAGCATCACGGGGGGGAGCAATCAGCCCCAGCATTTT; CDR3 length: 14; J gene: TRBJ1-5; clone size: .; D gene: .; V gene: TRBV28
CDR3 protein: CASSLGGWNEQFF; CDR3 DNA: TGTGCCAGCTCACTGGGCGGGTGGAATGAGCAGTTCTTC; CDR3 length: 13; J gene: TRBJ2-1; clone size: .; D gene: .; V gene: TRBV18
CDR3 protein: CASSLVDSFTDTQYF; CDR3 DNA: TGTGCCAGCAGTTTAGTTGACTCCTTCACAGATACGCAGTATTTT; CDR3 length: 15; J gene: TRBJ2-3; clone size: .; D gene: .; V gene: TRBV27
CDR3 protein: CASSIGQSDTEAFF; CDR3 DNA: TGTGCCAGTAGTATAGGACAGTCGGACACTGAAGCTTTCTTT; CDR3 length: 14; J gene: TRBJ1-1; clone size: .; D gene: .; V gene: TRBV19
CDR3 protein: CAIRGLETYEQYF; CDR3 DNA: TGTGCCATCAGGGGACTGGAGACCTACGAGCAGTACTTC; CDR3 length: 13; J gene: TRBJ2-7; clone size: .; D gene: .; V gene: TRBV10-3
CDR3 protein: CASAGQGASGELFF; CDR3 DNA: TGTGCCAGCGCCGGACAGGGGGCCTCCGGGGAGCTGTTTTTT; CDR3 length: 14; J gene: TRBJ2-2; clone size: .; D gene: TRBD1; V gene: TRBV27
CDR3 protein: CASSSRDLGDEKLFF; CDR3 DNA: TGTGCCAGCAGCTCTCGGGACTTGGGGGATGAAAAACTGTTTTTT; CDR3 length: 15; J gene: TRBJ1-4; clone size: .; D gene: .; V gene: TRBV3-1/TRBV3-2
CDR3 protein: CASSHGGPFAAHSYEQYF; CDR3 DNA: TGTGCCAGCAGCCATGGTGGCCCTTTCGCTGCTCACTCCTACGAGCAGTACTTC; CDR3 length: 18; J gene: TRBJ2-7; clone size: .; D gene: .; V gene: TRBV3-1/TRBV3-2
CDR3 protein: CASRGQTLKAPYEQYF; CDR3 DNA: TGTGCCAGCAGGGGACAGACTTTAAAGGCCCCCTACGAGCAGTACTTC; CDR3 length: 16; J gene: TRBJ2-7; clone size: .; D gene: TRBD1; V gene: TRBV28
CDR3 protein: CASSRTSGQKETQYF; CDR3 DNA: TGTGCCAGCAGTCGGACTAGCGGGCAAAAAGAGACCCAGTACTTC; CDR3 length: 15; J gene: TRBJ2-5; clone size: .; D gene: TRBD2; V gene: TRBV27
CDR3 protein: CASSSGQGDQPQHF; CDR3 DNA: TGTGCCAGCAGTTCCGGACAGGGCGATCAGCCCCAGCATTTT; CDR3 length: 14; J gene: TRBJ1-5; clone size: .; D gene: TRBD1; V gene: TRBV28
CDR3 protein: CASSITGVTGELFF; CDR3 DNA: TGTGCCAGCAGCATCACAGGGGTCACCGGGGAGCTGTTTTTT; CDR3 length: 14; J gene: TRBJ2-2; clone size: .; D gene: TRBD1; V gene: TRBV25-1
CDR3 protein: CASSLHRLNTEAFF; CDR3 DNA: TGTGCCAGCAGCCTGCACAGGCTGAACACTGAAGCTTTCTTT; CDR3 length: 14; J gene: TRBJ1-1; clone size: .; D gene: .; V gene: TRBV28